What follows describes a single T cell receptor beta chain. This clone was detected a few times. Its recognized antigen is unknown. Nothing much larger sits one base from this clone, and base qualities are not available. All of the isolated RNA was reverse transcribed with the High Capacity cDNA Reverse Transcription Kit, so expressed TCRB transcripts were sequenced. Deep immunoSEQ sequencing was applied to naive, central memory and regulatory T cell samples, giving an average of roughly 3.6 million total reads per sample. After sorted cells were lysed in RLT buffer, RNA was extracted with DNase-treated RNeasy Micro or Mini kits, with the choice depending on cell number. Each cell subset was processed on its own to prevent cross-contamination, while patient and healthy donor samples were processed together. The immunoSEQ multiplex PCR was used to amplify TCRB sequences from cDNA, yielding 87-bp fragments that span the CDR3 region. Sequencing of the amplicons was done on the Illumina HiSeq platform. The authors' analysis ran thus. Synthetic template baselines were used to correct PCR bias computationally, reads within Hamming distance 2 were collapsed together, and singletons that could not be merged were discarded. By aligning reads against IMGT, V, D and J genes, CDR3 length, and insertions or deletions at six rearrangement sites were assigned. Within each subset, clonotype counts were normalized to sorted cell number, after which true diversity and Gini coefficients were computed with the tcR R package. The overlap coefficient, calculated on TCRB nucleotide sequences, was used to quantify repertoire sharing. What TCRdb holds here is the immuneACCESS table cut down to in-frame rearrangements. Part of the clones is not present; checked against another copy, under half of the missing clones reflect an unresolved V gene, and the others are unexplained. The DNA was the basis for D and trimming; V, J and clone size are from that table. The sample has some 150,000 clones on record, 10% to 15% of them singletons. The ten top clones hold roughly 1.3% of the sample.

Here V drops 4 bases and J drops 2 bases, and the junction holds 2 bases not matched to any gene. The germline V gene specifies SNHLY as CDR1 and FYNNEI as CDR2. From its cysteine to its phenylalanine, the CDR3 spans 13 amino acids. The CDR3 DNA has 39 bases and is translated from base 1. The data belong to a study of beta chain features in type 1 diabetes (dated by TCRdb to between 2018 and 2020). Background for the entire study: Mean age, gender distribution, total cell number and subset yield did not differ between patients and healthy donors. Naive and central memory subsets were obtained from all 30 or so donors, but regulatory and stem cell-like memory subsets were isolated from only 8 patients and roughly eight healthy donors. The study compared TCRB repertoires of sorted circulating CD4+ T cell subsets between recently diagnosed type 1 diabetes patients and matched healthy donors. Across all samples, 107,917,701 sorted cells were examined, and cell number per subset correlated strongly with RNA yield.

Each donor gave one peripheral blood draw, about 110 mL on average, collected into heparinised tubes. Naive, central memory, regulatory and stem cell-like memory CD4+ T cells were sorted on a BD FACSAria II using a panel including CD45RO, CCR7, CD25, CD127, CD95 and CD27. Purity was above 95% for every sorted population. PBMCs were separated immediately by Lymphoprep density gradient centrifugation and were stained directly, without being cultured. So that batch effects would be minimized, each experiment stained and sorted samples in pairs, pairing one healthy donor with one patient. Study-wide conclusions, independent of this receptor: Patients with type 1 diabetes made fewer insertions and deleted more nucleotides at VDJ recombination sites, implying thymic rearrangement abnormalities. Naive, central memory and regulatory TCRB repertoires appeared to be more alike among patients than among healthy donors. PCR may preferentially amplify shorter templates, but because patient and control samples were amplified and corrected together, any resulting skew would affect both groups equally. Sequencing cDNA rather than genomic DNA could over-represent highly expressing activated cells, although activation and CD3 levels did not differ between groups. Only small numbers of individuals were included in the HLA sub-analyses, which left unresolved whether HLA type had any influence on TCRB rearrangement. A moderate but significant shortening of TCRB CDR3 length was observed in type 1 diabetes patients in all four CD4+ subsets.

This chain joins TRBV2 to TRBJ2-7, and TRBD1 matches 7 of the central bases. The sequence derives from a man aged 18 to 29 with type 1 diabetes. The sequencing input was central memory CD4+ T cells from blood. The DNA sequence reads TGTGCCAGCAGTGTCCAGGGGGCCTACGAGCAGTACTTC. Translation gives CASSVQGAYEQYF.